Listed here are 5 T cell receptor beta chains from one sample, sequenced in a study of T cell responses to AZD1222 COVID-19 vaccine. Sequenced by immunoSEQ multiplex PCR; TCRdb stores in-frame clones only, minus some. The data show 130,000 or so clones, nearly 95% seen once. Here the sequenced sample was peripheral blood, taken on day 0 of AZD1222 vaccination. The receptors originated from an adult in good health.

CDR3 sequence reads: CASSLRISEGPREQYF. The CDR3 coding sequence is TGTGCCAGCAGCCTTCGCATCTCGGAGGGTCCCCGCGAGCAGTACTTC. The chain couples TRBV21-1 to TRBJ2-7; TRBD2 was called by the table and not checked on the DNA. TRBV21-1 is shown as a pseudogene. This CDR3 has 16 residues.

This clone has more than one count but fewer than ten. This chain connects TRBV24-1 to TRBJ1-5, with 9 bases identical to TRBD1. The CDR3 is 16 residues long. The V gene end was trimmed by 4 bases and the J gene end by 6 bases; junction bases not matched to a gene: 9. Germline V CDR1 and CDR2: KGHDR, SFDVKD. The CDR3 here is CATSDRDREVGQPQHF. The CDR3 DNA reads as TGTGCCACCAGTGACCGGGACAGGGAAGTGGGTCAGCCCCAGCATTTT.

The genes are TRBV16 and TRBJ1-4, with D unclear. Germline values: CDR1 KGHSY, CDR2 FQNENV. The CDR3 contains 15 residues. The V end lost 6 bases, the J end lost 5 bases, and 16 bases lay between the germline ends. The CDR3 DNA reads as TGTGCCAGCAGTCGAGGGCCACCCCGGAATGAAAAACTGTTTTTT. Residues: CASSRGPPRNEKLFF. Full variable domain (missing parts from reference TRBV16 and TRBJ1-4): GEEVAQTPKHLVRGEGQKAKLYCAPIKGHSYVFWYQQVLKNEFKFLISFQNENVFDETGMPKERFSAKCLPNSPCSLEIQATKLEDSAVYFCASSRGPPRNEKLFFGSGTQLSVL.

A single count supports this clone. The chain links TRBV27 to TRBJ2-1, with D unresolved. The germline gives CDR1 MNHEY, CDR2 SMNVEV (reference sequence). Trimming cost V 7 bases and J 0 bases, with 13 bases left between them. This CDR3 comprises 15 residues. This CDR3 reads CASKTVGPSYNEQFF. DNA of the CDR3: TGTGCCAGCAAGACTGTAGGGCCCTCCTACAATGAGCAGTTCTTC.

CDR3 residues: CASSQLRGATGSYNEQFF. For the CDR3, the DNA is TGCGCCAGCAGCCAACTAAGGGGGGCGACAGGGTCCTACAATGAGCAGTTCTTC. V usage is TRBV4-1 and J usage is TRBJ2-1; D is possibly TRBD1 (7 bases). Germline V gene sequence: CDR1 MGHRA, CDR2 YSYEKL. Trimming removed 2 bases from V and 1 base from J, with 18 bases in between. The CDR3 covers 18 residues.